This T cell receptor (beta chain) was captured by sequencing in a study of cytomegalovirus exposure and HLA in healthy donors. About the study: A later analysis reported the same platform for the roughly 110 validation repertoires and the roughly 700 first-cohort repertoires. Notes on the study in general: The finding came from a later analysis; first-cohort TCR clusters tended to co-occur in the approximately 120 validation repertoires. Researchers counted roughly 150 TCR beta chains as cytomegalovirus-associated. As confirmed in vitro, a few CMV-associated chains were specific for CMV antigens.

Trimming shortened V by 2 bases and J by 5 bases, and 9 bases separated the two germline ends. The CDR3 covers 13 residues. CDR1 and CDR2 (germline): SEHNR, FQNEAQ (reference sequence). Generated by immunoSEQ multiplex PCR, the TCRdb table keeps only in-frame clones and is missing some. The sample consists of around 120,000 clones, roughly nine tenths of them appearing once. With regard to this clone: The antigen remains unidentified.

The receptor was isolated from a man between 18 and 35 years old in good health and CMV-seropositive. The chain employs TRBV7-9 and TRBJ1-2, with D possibly matching TRBD1 (5 bases). The material sequenced was PBMCs. The chain's CDR3 is CASSLLTEYGYTF. Written as DNA, the CDR3 is TGTGCCAGCAGCTTACTGACAGAGTATGGCTACACCTTC.